The clone carrying this T cell receptor beta chain was seen only once. The sample comes from a study of blood T cell repertoires in COVID-19. In the authors' methods: Estimation of nucleated cell counts relied on the amplification of reference gene primers. Generated by immunoSEQ multiplex PCR, the TCRdb table keeps only in-frame clones and is missing some. V and J calls and clone size are those listed in that table; D and trimming were worked out from the DNA. The sample shows over 200,000 clones, 75% to 90% of them seen only once. The trim removed 5 bases at V and 0 bases at J, leaving 13 bases unmatched. Per germline, CDR1 MNHNY and CDR2 SVGAGI (reference sequence). The CDR3 consists of 19 residues.

The clonotype comes from a human donor in a cohort sampled during active COVID-19. The chain combines TRBV6-6 with TRBJ2-4; 10 positions match TRBD1. Sample: peripheral blood. This CDR3 is CASSRYRDRGTVAKNIQYF. DNA of the CDR3: TGTGCCAGCAGTCGGTACCGGGACAGGGGAACGGTAGCCAAAAACATTCAGTACTTC.